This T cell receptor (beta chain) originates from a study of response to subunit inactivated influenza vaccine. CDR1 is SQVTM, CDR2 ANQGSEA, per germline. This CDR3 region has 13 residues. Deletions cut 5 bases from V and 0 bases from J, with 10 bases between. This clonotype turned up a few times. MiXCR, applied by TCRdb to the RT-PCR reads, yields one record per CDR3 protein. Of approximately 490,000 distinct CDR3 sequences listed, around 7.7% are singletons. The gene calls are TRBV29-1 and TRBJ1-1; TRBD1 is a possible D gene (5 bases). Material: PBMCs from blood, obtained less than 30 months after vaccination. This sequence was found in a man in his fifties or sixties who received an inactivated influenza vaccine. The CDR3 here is CSVFGAMNTEAFF. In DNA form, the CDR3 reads TGCAGCGTTTTCGGGGCTATGAACACTGAAGCTTTCTTT.